The clone carrying this TCR beta chain was seen many times. Transcripts of RNA were the source for amplifying TCR beta CDR3 regions. Investigators did first-round RT-PCR with HTBI primers, then second-round multiplex PCR. One entry per CDR3 protein results from TCRdb running MiXCR on the multiplex PCR reads. The sample gives roughly 400,000 distinct CDR3 sequences, about 16% of which show up once; around 1.6% is in the top ten. The data stem from a study of Graves' ophthalmopathy and Graves' hyperthyroidism. The specimen was peripheral blood. The clonotype comes from a woman younger than 30 with Graves' ophthalmopathy.

CDR3 DNA: TGCAGTGCTGGAAGGACAGCTGGTCAGCCCCAGCATTTT. The encoded protein is CSAGRTAGQPQHF. The chain joins TRBV20-1 to TRBJ1-5; maybe TRBD1 (6 bases). CDR1 is DFQATT, CDR2 SNEGSKA, per germline (reference sequence). This CDR3 has 13 residues. The V end was cut by 5 bases, the J end by 6 bases, with 14 bases between.